This entry describes one T cell receptor (beta chain). This sample stems from a study of shared clonotypes between healthy human individuals. The germline V gene encodes CDR1 SGHRS and CDR2 YFSETQ. Losses at the gene ends were 4 bases for V and 2 bases for J; bases not matched to a gene: 10. CDR3 length: 16 residues. Cells designated naive CD8 were CD45RO-negative and were positively selected for CCR7, with terminally differentiated effector memory CD45RA+ cells excluded. The donors were all Caucasian adults (living in Nashville, Tennessee). Researchers divided each subset's genomic DNA evenly across several immunoSEQ plates. Authors' analysis steps: Filtering differed since immunoSEQ provided only junctions, with no quality scores. Profiled with immunoSEQ multiplex PCR; TCRdb holds only in-frame clones, not every one. V, J and clone size reflect that table, while D and trimming were determined from the DNA. The profile shows 700,000 to 950,000 clones, 96% of them singletons.

The chain links TRBV5-1 to TRBJ2-7; 9 bases map to TRBD1. Sequencing was performed on naive CD8+ T cells sorted from blood. The source of this sequence is a man younger than 45 in good health. The CDR3: CASSPPPGQGPYEQYF. Written as DNA, the CDR3 is TGCGCCAGCAGCCCGCCCCCCGGACAGGGGCCCTACGAGCAGTACTTC.